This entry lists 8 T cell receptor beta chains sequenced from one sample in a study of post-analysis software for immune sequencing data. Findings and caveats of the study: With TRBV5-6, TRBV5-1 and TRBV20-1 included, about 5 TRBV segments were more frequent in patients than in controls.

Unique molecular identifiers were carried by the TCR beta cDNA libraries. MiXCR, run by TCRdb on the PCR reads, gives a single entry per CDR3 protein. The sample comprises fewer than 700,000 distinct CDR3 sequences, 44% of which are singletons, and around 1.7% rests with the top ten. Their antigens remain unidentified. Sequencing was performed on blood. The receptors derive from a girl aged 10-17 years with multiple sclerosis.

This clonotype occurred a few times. The CDR3 bases are TGTGCCAGCAGCTCGACAGGGGGAAATAGACTAGGAGAGACCCAGTACTTC. This gives the protein CASSSTGGNRLGETQYF. V usage is TRBV7-2 and J usage is TRBJ2-5, with 9 bases matching TRBD1. The junction had 13 bases not matched to a gene; V was cut back by 4 bases and J by 4 bases. This CDR3 region has 17 residues. Germline CDR1 and CDR2: SGHTA and FQGNSA.

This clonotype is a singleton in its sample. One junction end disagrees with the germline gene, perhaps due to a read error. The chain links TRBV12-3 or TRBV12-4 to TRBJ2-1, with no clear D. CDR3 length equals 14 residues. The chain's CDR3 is CASSLNQMNNKQFF. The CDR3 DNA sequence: TGTGCCAGCAGTTTAAACCAAATGAACAATAAGCAGTTCTTC.

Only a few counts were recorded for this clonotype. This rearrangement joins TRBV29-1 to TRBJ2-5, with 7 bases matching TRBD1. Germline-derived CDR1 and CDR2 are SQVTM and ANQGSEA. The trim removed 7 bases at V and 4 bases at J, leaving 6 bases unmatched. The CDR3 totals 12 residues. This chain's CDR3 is CSAKGTAETQYF. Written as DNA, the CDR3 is TGCAGCGCCAAAGGGACAGCAGAGACCCAGTACTTC.

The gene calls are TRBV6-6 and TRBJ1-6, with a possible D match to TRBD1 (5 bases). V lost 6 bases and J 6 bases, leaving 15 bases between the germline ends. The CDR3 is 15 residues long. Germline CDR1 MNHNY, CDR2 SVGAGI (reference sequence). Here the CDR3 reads CASRTLTGPNSPLHF. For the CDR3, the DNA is TGTGCCAGCAGAACCCTAACAGGTCCTAATTCACCCCTCCACTTT.

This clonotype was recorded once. CDR3 coding DNA: TGCAGCGTTCGGGTGGGGTTTCTTGAGCAGTTCTTC. Its translation: CSVRVGFLEQFF. This rearrangement joins TRBV29-1 to TRBJ2-1, with no clear D. The CDR3 extends over 12 amino acids. CDR1 and CDR2 (germline): SQVTM, ANQGSEA. V was trimmed by 5 bases and J by 9 bases, leaving 14 bases between them.

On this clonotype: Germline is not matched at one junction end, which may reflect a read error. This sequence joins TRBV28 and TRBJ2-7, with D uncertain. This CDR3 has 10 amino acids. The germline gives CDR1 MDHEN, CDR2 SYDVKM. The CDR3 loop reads CAGSSYEQYF. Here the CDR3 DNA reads TGTGCCGGCAGTTCCTACGAGCAGTACTTC.

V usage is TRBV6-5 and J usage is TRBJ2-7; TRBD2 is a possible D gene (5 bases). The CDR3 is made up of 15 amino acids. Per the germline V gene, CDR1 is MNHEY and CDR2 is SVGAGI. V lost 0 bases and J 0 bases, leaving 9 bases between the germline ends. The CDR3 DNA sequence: TGTGCCAGCAGTTACTCGATGGGGAGCTCCTACGAGCAGTACTTC. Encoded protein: CASSYSMGSSYEQYF.

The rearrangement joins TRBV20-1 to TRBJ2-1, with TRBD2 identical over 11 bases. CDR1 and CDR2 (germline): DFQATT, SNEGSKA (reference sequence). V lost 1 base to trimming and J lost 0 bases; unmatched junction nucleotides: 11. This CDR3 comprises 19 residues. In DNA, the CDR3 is TGCAGTGCTAGAGCAGATAGCGGGAGGGCCCAGATCTCCTACAATGAGCAGTTCTTC. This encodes CSARADSGRAQISYNEQFF.